The 23 T cell receptor beta chains below were found in one sample sequenced in a study of neurological immune-mediated disorders. TCRdb used MiXCR to reprocess the 5' RACE reads, holding one entry per CDR3 protein. This table has about 66,000 distinct CDR3 sequences, 3.9% appearing once. The sequencing input was PBMCs. Every receptor here comes from a man in his thirties or forties with multiple sclerosis.

This clonotype was detected ten times or more. The chain employs TRBV11-2 and TRBJ2-3; a possible D gene is TRBD1 (6 bases). The germline V gene encodes CDR1 SGHAT and CDR2 FQNNGV. The V and J ends lost 4 bases and 4 bases respectively, with 15 bases between them. The CDR3 has 15 amino acids. The CDR3 is CASSSRRTVADTQYF. The DNA of the CDR3 is TGTGCCAGCAGCTCCCGTCGGACAGTCGCAGATACGCAGTATTTT.

This clonotype was counted ten times or more. The rearrangement links TRBV3-1 to TRBJ2-5, with 7 positions matching TRBD2. Germline CDR1 reads LGHDT; CDR2 reads YNNKEL (reference sequence). V shed 4 bases and J 1 base; nucleotides not matched to a gene: 6. The CDR3 loop spans 15 amino acids. DNA for the CDR3: TGTGCCAGCAGCCCCTCACCGGGGGGCCAAGAGACCCAGTACTTC. It encodes CASSPSPGGQETQYF.

This clonotype was detected many times. The V gene is TRBV12-3 or TRBV12-4, the J gene TRBJ2-7, with D perhaps matching TRBD1 (5 bases). V dropped 4 bases and J dropped 5 bases, with 9 bases sitting between them. There are 12 residues in the CDR3. The CDR3 DNA sequence: TGTGCCAGCAGTTCGGACATGCACGAGCAGTACTTC. Translating gives CASSSDMHEQYF.

In its sample, this clonotype was seen a few times. This sequence may be a read error, since a much larger clone differs from it by one base. The chain employs TRBV20-1 and TRBJ2-3, with no clear D. This CDR3 contains 14 residues. Germline values: CDR1 DFQATT, CDR2 SNEGSKA (reference sequence). The CDR3 region has the DNA TGCAGTGCTCGAGACGCGGAAAGCACAGATACGCAGTATTTT. Translation gives CSARDAESTDTQYF.

Ten or more counts support this clonotype. This rearrangement joins TRBV7-2 to TRBJ1-1; the match to TRBD1 covers 8 bases. CDR3 length: 13 amino acids. Germline V gene lookup returns CDR1 SGHTA and CDR2 FQGNSA. The junction had 5 bases not matched to a gene; V was cut back by 3 bases and J by 8 bases. The CDR3, as DNA: TGTGCCAGCAGCTTTGACAGGGGTGGGGAAGCTTTCTTT. Its translation: CASSFDRGGEAFF.

Many counts were recorded for this clonotype. The chain couples TRBV5-1 to TRBJ2-1; the match to TRBD2 covers 16 bases. The CDR3 has 17 amino acids. Germline loops: CDR1 SGHRS, CDR2 YFSETQ. J lost 8 bases, V lost 0 bases, and 5 bases had no gene match. Here the CDR3 DNA reads TGCGCCAGCAGCTTGGGCTCAGGGACTAGCGGGGGGGATGAGCAGTTCTTC. Its translation: CASSLGSGTSGGDEQFF.

As regards this clonotype: Germline and junction disagree at one end, which may indicate a read error. The J gene is TRBJ2-3, the V gene TRBV13, with 9 bases that match TRBD2. Germline values: CDR1 PRHDT, CDR2 FYEKMQ (reference sequence). CDR3 size: 14 residues. CDR3 DNA sequence: TGTGCCAGCAACTTAGCGGGGGTCACAGATACGCAGTATTTT. Amino acids: CASNLAGVTDTQYF.

The chain recombines TRBV5-1 with TRBJ2-5; 9 bases are shared with TRBD2. V shed 4 bases and J 5 bases; nucleotides not matched to a gene: 6. This CDR3 has 14 residues. The V gene's germline CDR1 is SGHRS and CDR2 YFSETQ. The CDR3 loop is CASSPWTSAETQYF. CDR3 DNA sequence: TGCGCCAGCAGCCCCTGGACTAGCGCGGAGACCCAGTACTTC.

This clonotype occurred many times. The chain links TRBV7-9 to TRBJ1-2; no firm D call. The V gene's germline CDR1 is SEHNR and CDR2 FQNEAQ (reference sequence). This CDR3 region has 14 residues. Trimming left V 1 base short and J 9 bases short, with 15 bases between. The CDR3 DNA follows: TGTGCCAGCAGCTTAGGCCTCCCACTCGAGAGCTACACCTTC. Translating gives CASSLGLPLESYTF.

The sample holds many counts of this clonotype. The chain's CDR3 is CASSVARENTEAFF. The CDR3 nucleotides read TGTGCCAGCAGCGTAGCCAGGGAGAACACTGAAGCTTTCTTT. This sequence joins TRBV9 and TRBJ1-1; D is possibly TRBD1 (5 bases). CDR3 length: 14 residues. V lost 0 bases to trimming and J lost 1 base, with 7 bases between them. From germline, CDR1 is SGDLS and CDR2 YYNGEE. Using reference TRBV9 and TRBJ1-1 for the parts outside the CDR3, the full variable domain is DSGVTQTPKHLITATGQRVTLRCSPRSGDLSVYWYQQSLDQGLQFLIQYYNGEERAKGNILERFSAQQFPDLHSELNLSSLELGDSALYFCASSVARENTEAFFGQGTRLTVV.

Ten or more counts support this clonotype. This sequence joins TRBV12-3 or TRBV12-4 and TRBJ2-5, with D tentatively TRBD1 or TRBD2 (5 bases each). The V end lost 7 bases, the J end lost 5 bases, and 14 bases lay between the germline ends. This CDR3 spans 13 amino acids. CDR3 nucleotide sequence: TGTGCCAGCACGCAAACAGGCGGGGAGACCCAGTACTTC. Amino acid sequence: CASTQTGGETQYF.

This clonotype showed up many times. J is TRBJ1-2 and V is TRBV5-1; tentatively, D is TRBD1 (5 bases). V was shortened by 0 bases and J by 0 bases, with 9 bases between the two germline ends. This CDR3 spans 15 amino acids. Germline CDR1 reads SGHRS; CDR2 reads YFSETQ. The CDR3: CASSLGGRTNYGYTF. CDR3 in DNA: TGCGCCAGCAGCTTGGGGGGACGGACTAACTATGGCTACACCTTC.

This clonotype was detected many times. V usage is TRBV16 and J usage is TRBJ1-2; D is uncertain. Per the germline V gene, CDR1 is KGHSY and CDR2 is FQNENV. The V and J ends lost 2 bases and 1 base respectively, with 11 bases between them. There are 15 residues in the CDR3. CDR3: CASSQSIVNNYGYTF. The CDR3 DNA sequence: TGTGCCAGCAGCCAAAGTATCGTGAATAACTATGGCTACACCTTC. The entire variable domain, with the rest obtained from reference TRBV16 and TRBJ1-2, is as follows: GEEVAQTPKHLVRGEGQKAKLYCAPIKGHSYVFWYQQVLKNEFKFLISFQNENVFDETGMPKERFSAKCLPNSPCSLEIQATKLEDSAVYFCASSQSIVNNYGYTFGSGTRLTVV.

Ten or more counts support this clonotype. The genes are TRBV27 and TRBJ1-2; TRBD1 matches 7 bases. Germline assignment: CDR1 MNHEY and CDR2 SMNVEV (reference sequence). The CDR3 runs 13 residues. Losses at the gene ends were 5 bases for V and 2 bases for J; bases not matched to a gene: 2. CDR3 nucleotides: TGTGCCAGCAGTGAGGGACAGAACTATGGCTACACCTTC. Translating it yields CASSEGQNYGYTF.

This clonotype was found many times. The V call is TRBV7-9, the J call TRBJ1-5, with a possible D match to TRBD1 (5 bases). The CDR3 spans 13 residues. CDR1 SEHNR and CDR2 FQNEAQ come from the germline V gene (reference sequence). The V and J ends lost 5 bases and 11 bases respectively, with 16 bases between them. Here the CDR3 DNA reads TGTGCCAGCAGCGGACGGGAGAAGGGGACCCAGCATTTT. It codes for CASSGREKGTQHF.

The V gene is TRBV29-1, the J gene TRBJ1-4, with D tentatively TRBD1 (5 bases). Trimming shortened V by 4 bases and J by 6 bases, and 12 bases separated the two germline ends. Germline V gene lookup returns CDR1 SQVTM and CDR2 ANQGSEA. This CDR3 is built from 13 residues. CDR3 protein: CSVGTGSHEKLFF. The CDR3, as DNA: TGCAGCGTTGGTACAGGTTCGCATGAAAAACTGTTTTTT.

Details on this clonotype: The germline gene is not matched at one end of the junction; a read error may be the cause. The genes are TRBV2 and TRBJ1-5; D is uncertain. Germline V lookup: CDR1 SNHLY, CDR2 FYNNEI. This CDR3 has 13 amino acids. CDR3 in amino acids: CASIGDSNQPQNF. The CDR3 coding sequence is TGTGCCAGCATCGGGGATAGCAATCAGCCCCAGAATTTT.

There are many counts of this clonotype. CDR3 loop: CASSSTDRGLFF. CDR3 nucleotides: TGTGCCAGCAGCTCTACGGACAGAGGACTGTTTTTT. V and J are TRBV7-9 and TRBJ1-4; TRBD1 might be the D (6 bases). This CDR3 is built from 12 residues. Deletions cut 4 bases from V and 13 bases from J, with 13 bases between. Germline V CDR1 and CDR2: SEHNR, FQNEAQ (reference sequence).

The rearrangement joins TRBV20-1 to TRBJ2-3; perhaps TRBD1 as D (6 bases). V was cut by 5 bases and J by 2 bases, with 17 bases left in between. Germline CDR1 DFQATT, CDR2 SNEGSKA (reference sequence). The CDR3 totals 15 residues. The CDR3, as DNA: TGCAGTGCTGGGCCGAACAGGGATCCCACAGATACGCAGTATTTT. It is translated as CSAGPNRDPTDTQYF.

This clonotype occurred many times. Here the CDR3 DNA reads TGTGCCACCTCCCAGCCCGGGTTCGGCGAGCAGTACTTC. It codes for CATSQPGFGEQYF. The genes are TRBV15 and TRBJ2-7; D is uncertain. Trimming took 8 bases from V and 6 from J, leaving 17 bases between them. The CDR3 is made up of 13 amino acids. Germline CDR1 LNHNV, CDR2 YYDKDF (reference sequence).

There are many counts of this clonotype. V gene TRBV20-1 combines with J gene TRBJ2-2; perhaps TRBD1 as D (6 bases). V lost 0 bases to trimming and J lost 5 bases, with 13 bases between them. The CDR3 sequence is 15 residues long. In germline, CDR1 is DFQATT, CDR2 SNEGSKA (reference sequence). The CDR3 sequence: CSARDRGRGTGELFF. The CDR3 DNA follows: TGCAGTGCTAGAGATCGAGGCAGGGGAACCGGGGAGCTGTTTTTT.

This clonotype occurred many times. The germline gene is not matched at one end of the junction; a read error may be the cause. The chain joins TRBV4-1 to TRBJ1-5, with 10 nucleotides matching TRBD1. The CDR3 has 14 residues. From germline, CDR1 is MGHRA and CDR2 YSYEKL. The DNA of the CDR3 is TGCGCCAGCAGTCAAGGGACAGGGGATCAGCCCCAGCATTTT. It encodes CASSQGTGDQPQHF.

This clonotype was seen ten or more times. The chain links TRBV7-2 to TRBJ2-3; possible D gene TRBD2, 5 bases. The ends were cut back, 1 base at V and 2 bases at J, with 7 bases in the middle. This CDR3 is 14 amino acids long. In germline, CDR1 is SGHTA, CDR2 FQGNSA. This chain's CDR3 is CASSLDGNTDTQYF. The CDR3 DNA sequence: TGTGCCAGCAGCTTAGACGGGAACACAGATACGCAGTATTTT.